This TCR beta chain was recovered during a study of CD8 T cells in ankylosing spondylitis. Study conclusions and caveats: According to the report, clones linked to the disease were significantly enriched in matched synovial fluid samples taken from ankylosing spondylitis patients. The study identified a TCR beta motif of seven or eight highly homologous variants that appeared characteristic of ankylosing spondylitis blood. Disease-associated clonotypes exhibited CD8+ identity and were relatively infrequent in peripheral blood.

With molecular barcodes, quantitative 5'-RACE was used to make the TCR beta libraries. Via MiXCR, TCRdb re-called the 5' RACE reads, giving one row per CDR3 protein. The sample yields 50,000 to 60,000 distinct CDR3 sequences, approximately 7% seen once. Trimming took off 1 base at V and 0 bases at J, with 9 bases between the two ends. The germline V gene has CDR1 MGHRA and CDR2 YSYEKL. This CDR3 region has 16 residues. This clonotype was found once. Its antigen remains unknown. The receptor's source is a female donor with ankylosing spondylitis or in good health (not recorded which). V is TRBV4-1 and J is TRBJ2-2; TRBD1 might be the D (5 bases). Sequenced sample: blood, either unsorted or a sorted T cell fraction (not recorded which). The CDR3 region is CASSQGTGSNTGELFF. The CDR3 bases are TGCGCCAGCAGCCAAGGTACAGGTTCGAACACCGGGGAGCTGTTTTTT.